The rows below give T cell receptor beta chains drawn from one sample of a study of T cell responses to AZD1222 COVID-19 vaccine. Libraries were prepared by immunoSEQ multiplex PCR; TCRdb keeps only in-frame clonotypes and omits some of them. The sample has 120,000 to 150,000 clones, roughly 90% seen once; the top ten hold around 3%. This specimen consisted of peripheral blood, obtained on day 0 of AZD1222 vaccination. These receptors were collected from an adult in good health. Both conserved end residues are part of each CDR3. Fields, in order: V gene, J gene, D gene, clone size, CDR3 protein, CDR3 DNA. The D gene is left open where the match is weak. Size is omitted from some rows. Given values are once, few, many or a class for expanded clones.

>TRBV19|TRBJ2-3|.|.
CASSKRSGTVRDTQYF
TGTGCCAGTAGTAAAAGATCGGGGACGGTACGAGATACGCAGTATTTT
>TRBV7-2|TRBJ2-1|TRBD2|.
CASSLQSSLAGRNEQFF
TGTGCCAGCAGCTTACAATCTAGCCTAGCGGGAAGGAATGAGCAGTTCTTC
>TRBV29-1|TRBJ1-1|.|.
CSVEGGQGTEAFF
TGCAGCGTTGAGGGGGGGCAAGGAACTGAAGCTTTCTTT
>TRBV12-3/TRBV12-4|TRBJ2-1|.|.
CASSPTTGQFF
TGTGCCAGCAGCCCTACCACAGGGCAGTTCTTC
>TRBV29-1|TRBJ2-1|.|.
CSVEGLLRGTLLGYNEQFF
TGCAGCGTTGAAGGCCTGCTTAGGGGAACTCTGCTCGGCTACAATGAGCAGTTCTTC
>TRBV18|TRBJ1-1|.|.
CASSPWGSTRGTEAFF
TGTGCCAGCTCACCATGGGGCAGCACCCGAGGCACTGAAGCTTTCTTT
>TRBV24-1|TRBJ2-2|TRBD2|.
CATSDLPGGPGGTGELFF
TGTGCCACCAGTGATTTGCCGGGAGGGCCGGGTGGAACCGGGGAGCTGTTTTTT
>TRBV5-1|TRBJ2-2|.|.
CASSLVGFSNTGELFF
TGCGCCAGCAGCTTGGTGGGATTTTCCAACACCGGGGAGCTGTTTTTT
>TRBV7-9|TRBJ2-3|TRBD2|.
CASSLGGLAGTDTQYF
TGTGCCAGCAGCTTGGGTGGACTAGCGGGAACAGATACGCAGTATTTT
>TRBV7-6|TRBJ2-1|.|.
CASSLPSRWDEQFF
TGTGCCAGCAGCTTACCTAGCCGGTGGGATGAGCAGTTCTTC
>TRBV30|TRBJ2-5|.|.
CAWSAGETQYF
TGTGCCTGGAGTGCCGGGGAGACCCAGTACTTC
>TRBV18|TRBJ1-6|.|.
CASSPKGDSPLHF
TGTGCCAGCTCACCAAAGGGAGATTCACCCCTCCACTTT
>TRBV2|TRBJ2-5|.|.
CASILKYQETQYF
TGTGCCAGCATTCTGAAGTACCAAGAGACCCAGTACTTC
>TRBV5-1|TRBJ2-7|.|.
CASSHGVSEEQYF
TGCGCCAGCAGCCACGGAGTTAGCGAAGAGCAGTACTTC
>TRBV11-2|TRBJ2-7|TRBD2|.
CASSAPGLGGRSYEQYF
TGTGCCAGCAGCGCACCTGGACTGGGCGGGAGGTCGTACGAGCAGTACTTC
>TRBV19|TRBJ1-4|TRBD1|.
CASSITGGGEKLFF
TGTGCCAGTAGTATAACAGGGGGCGGCGAAAAACTGTTTTTT
>TRBV7-6|TRBJ1-3|.|.
CASSVDTVLEGNTIYF
TGTGCCAGCAGCGTAGACACAGTCTTAGAGGGAAACACCATATATTTT
>TRBV6-5|TRBJ1-5|.|.
CASSYDREGTQPQHF
TGTGCCAGCAGTTACGATCGCGAGGGAACTCAGCCCCAGCATTTT
>TRBV19|TRBJ2-1|.|.
CASSPNRVGNEQFF
TGTGCCAGTAGCCCGAACCGCGTGGGCAATGAGCAGTTCTTC
>TRBV9|TRBJ2-1|.|.
CASSPRQLGSNEQFF
TGTGCCAGCAGCCCTCGCCAGCTGGGGTCCAATGAGCAGTTCTTC
>TRBV7-9|TRBJ2-1|TRBD2|.
CASSPLANSYNEQFF
TGTGCCAGCAGCCCACTAGCGAACTCCTACAATGAGCAGTTCTTC
>TRBV7-2|TRBJ2-4|TRBD2|once
CASSFQLAGAKNIQYF
TGTGCCAGCAGCTTTCAACTAGCGGGGGCCAAAAACATTCAGTACTTC
>TRBV4-2|TRBJ2-3|TRBD2|once
CASSQVSSGTTLDTDTQYF
TGTGCCAGCAGCCAAGTCTCTAGCGGGACCACTCTAGACACAGATACGCAGTATTTT
>TRBV2|TRBJ2-2|.|.
CASRVTNTGELFF
TGTGCCAGTCGGGTGACGAACACCGGGGAGCTGTTTTTT
>TRBV6-5|TRBJ1-5|.|.
CASSSPGRNQPQHF
TGTGCCAGCAGTTCCCCGGGGAGAAATCAGCCCCAGCATTTT
>TRBV4-3|TRBJ1-2|TRBD1|once
CASSQGGRGQGYTF
TGCGCCAGCAGCCAAGGAGGCAGGGGGCAGGGCTACACCTTC
>TRBV6-5|TRBJ1-1|TRBD1|.
CASRLTGEETEAFF
TGTGCCAGCAGGTTGACAGGGGAGGAGACTGAAGCTTTCTTT
>TRBV10-3|TRBJ1-6|.|.
CAISESSYNSPLHF
TGTGCCATCAGTGAGTCCTCCTATAATTCACCCCTCCACTTT
>TRBV30|TRBJ2-2|TRBD1|.
CACLRDRGPNGAGELFF
TGTGCCTGCCTCAGGGACAGGGGGCCGAATGGGGCCGGGGAGCTGTTTTTT
>TRBV10-3|TRBJ2-7|.|.
CAISESRPGEQYF
TGTGCCATCAGTGAGTCGCGGCCGGGAGAGCAGTACTTC
>TRBV12-3/TRBV12-4|TRBJ1-3|.|.
CASRQSSGNTIYF
TGTGCCAGCCGACAGAGCTCTGGAAACACCATATATTTT
>TRBV14|TRBJ1-2|.|.
CASSQFRGAYGYTF
TGTGCCAGCAGCCAGTTTCGGGGGGCGTATGGCTACACCTTC
>TRBV5-1|TRBJ2-1|TRBD2|.
CASSVGTSSYNEQFF
TGCGCCAGCAGCGTCGGGACTAGCTCCTACAATGAGCAGTTCTTC
>TRBV29-1|TRBJ1-2|.|.
CSVARGGYGYTF
TGCAGCGTTGCCCGGGGGGGCTATGGCTACACCTTC
>TRBV5-1|TRBJ1-1|TRBD1|.
CASSLRRDSGAMNTEAFF
TGCGCCAGCAGCTTGAGGAGGGACAGTGGAGCTATGAACACTGAAGCTTTCTTT
>TRBV4-2|TRBJ2-3|TRBD2|.
CASSQDPGAGGDTQYF
TGTGCCAGCAGCCAAGACCCGGGGGCGGGGGGAGATACGCAGTATTTT
>TRBV23-1|TRBJ2-5|.|.
CASRLQETQYF
TGCGCCAGCAGGTTACAGGAGACCCAGTACTTC
>TRBV28|TRBJ2-4|.|.
CASILGRTTDIQYF
TGTGCCAGCATTCTGGGACGGACAACGGACATTCAGTACTTC
>TRBV29-1|TRBJ2-3|TRBD1|.
CSGGLPDRGDTQYF
TGCAGCGGGGGGCTCCCGGACAGGGGGGATACGCAGTATTTT
>TRBV20-1|TRBJ1-1|.|once
CSALLGTEAFF
TGCAGTGCCCTGTTGGGGACTGAAGCTTTCTTT
>TRBV28|TRBJ1-2|.|.
CASSLAGGRVINYGYTF
TGTGCCAGCAGTTTGGCAGGAGGGAGGGTGATTAACTATGGCTACACCTTC
>TRBV7-2|TRBJ1-1|.|.
CASSLSRVILNTEAFF
TGTGCCAGCAGCTTATCCAGAGTTATCCTGAACACTGAAGCTTTCTTT
>TRBV24-1|TRBJ2-1|.|once
CATSASPGGLGAYNEQFF
TGTGCCACCAGTGCTTCCCCCGGGGGTCTAGGGGCTTACAATGAGCAGTTCTTC
>TRBV5-6|TRBJ1-1|TRBD1|.
CASSLAGGGWNTEAFF
TGTGCCAGCAGCTTGGCAGGGGGCGGATGGAACACTGAAGCTTTCTTT
>TRBV6-5|TRBJ1-5|TRBD1|.
CASSPPGQGHQPQHF
TGTGCCAGCAGTCCGCCGGGACAGGGGCATCAGCCCCAGCATTTT
>TRBV19|TRBJ2-1|TRBD1|.
CASSTGGRLPNEQFF
TGTGCCAGTAGTACAGGGGGTAGGCTCCCGAATGAGCAGTTCTTC
>TRBV7-3|TRBJ1-3|TRBD1|.
CASSPSQGSGNTIYF
TGTGCCAGCAGCCCGTCACAGGGGTCGGGAAACACCATATATTTT
>TRBV19|TRBJ2-4|TRBD2|.
CASSGSSGPFQFQYF
TGTGCCAGTAGCGGATCTAGCGGTCCCTTCCAGTTTCAGTACTTC
>TRBV10-3|TRBJ1-5|TRBD1|.
CAISETGGTGNQPQHF
TGTGCCATCAGTGAGACAGGGGGGACGGGCAATCAGCCCCAGCATTTT
>TRBV11-1|TRBJ2-5|.|.
CASSLDRDATYF
TGTGCCAGCAGCTTGGACCGGGACGCGACGTACTTC